The present entry profiles one TCR beta chain with its context. A few counts support this clonotype. Its binding antigen is unknown. No base quality values were provided; no much bigger clone lies one nucleotide off. Looking up the germline V gene (reference sequence) yields CDR1 SEHNR and CDR2 FQNEAQ. V is pared back by 5 bases and J by 6 bases, with 11 bases lying between the germline termini. From its cysteine to its phenylalanine, the CDR3 spans 12 amino acids. Only CDR3 DNA is held: 36 bases, read in frame from base 1. This entry comes from a study of T-cell memory formation after mild COVID-19 (dated by TCRdb to about 2021). Some background on the complete study: TCR sequence clusters from the two donors were found to be largely donor specific. In two donors, T-cell clones that expanded and contracted after mild COVID-19 were tracked by sequencing TCRalpha and TCRbeta repertoires over time. Two young, previously healthy adult volunteers, one female and one male, were included in the cohort. The full study reports these points: The second-wave clones that peaked on day 37 were not confirmed to be SARS-CoV-2 specific. Contracting CD4+ clones were located mainly in the CM and EM memory subsets, whereas CD8+ clones were found to be enriched in EMRA. Some responding clones were detected in pre-infection memory, which suggested that pre-existing cross-reactive memory T cells had joined the SARS-CoV-2 response. The study included only a couple of mild cases, and larger cohorts that include severe cases with pre-infection samples were judged to be necessary. Clones that contracted from day 15 to 85 showed balanced CD4/CD8 phenotypes, whereas a second wave of clones that expanded from day 15 to 37 leaned towards CD4+.

For sequencing, an Illumina NovaSeq 6000 was employed. TCRalpha and TCRbeta cDNA libraries were constructed by 5'RACE with constant-segment primers, with sample barcodes and unique molecular identifiers being introduced. RNA was extracted from every sample with Trizol reagent. Library amplification was performed in two PCR steps, and a second sample barcode and Illumina TruSeq adapters were introduced in the second step. The libraries were sequenced on an Illumina NovaSeq using 2 x 150 bp paired-end reads. Per the authors' processing: The reads were demultiplexed and collapsed into UMI-guided consensus sequences using migec v1.2.7. Using mixcr v2.1.11, UMI consensuses were aligned to TRA and TRB V and J templates and then assembled into clonotypes. Clonotypes were classified as expanded or contracted when called significant by both edgeR and NoisET, with noise models trained on biological replicates. For edgeR calls, a false discovery rate-adjusted p below 0.01 and a log2 fold-change threshold of 1 were applied. PCA with hierarchical clustering of max-normalized trajectories of the 1000 most abundant clonotypes was used as exploratory dynamics analysis. Separately sequenced CD4+ and CD8+ repertoires were used to assign the CD4 or CD8 phenotype of responding clones. TCRdb handled the public reads itself, with Q25 trimming in fastp and clone calling in MiXCR, and kept productive beta chains. Rows matching on CDR3 protein sequence are summarized as one entry with the most common DNA and genes. TCRdb, not the authors, supplied the V and J calls. This sample has hundreds of thousands of distinct CDR3 sequences in its table, and about 23% of those were observed once. The ten largest clones capture around 12% of the sample.

Ficoll-Paque density gradient centrifugation was the method used to isolate PBMCs. The sequence derives from an adult woman who had mild COVID-19 (a few samples of this study predate the infection). The sample titles of this study are shuffled in the database, so cell type and time point are left out; the donor was told from shared clones. Input material: PBMCs or a T cell subset sorted from them (not recorded which). This chain is built from TRBV7-9 and TRBJ2-7; TRBD1 is a possible D gene, resting on 5 matching bases. For the CDR3, the sequence is CASSPKGVEQYF. The nucleotide sequence is TGTGCCAGCAGCCCCAAAGGGGTCGAGCAGTACTTC. This CDR3, with the reference TRBV7-9 and TRBJ2-7 proteins standing in past its ends, gives the full variable domain DTGVSQNPRHKITKRGQNVTFRCDPISEHNRLYWYRQTLGQGPEFLTYFQNEAQLEKSRLLSDRFSAERPKGSFSTLEIQRTEQGDSAMYLCASSPKGVEQYFGPGTRLTVT.